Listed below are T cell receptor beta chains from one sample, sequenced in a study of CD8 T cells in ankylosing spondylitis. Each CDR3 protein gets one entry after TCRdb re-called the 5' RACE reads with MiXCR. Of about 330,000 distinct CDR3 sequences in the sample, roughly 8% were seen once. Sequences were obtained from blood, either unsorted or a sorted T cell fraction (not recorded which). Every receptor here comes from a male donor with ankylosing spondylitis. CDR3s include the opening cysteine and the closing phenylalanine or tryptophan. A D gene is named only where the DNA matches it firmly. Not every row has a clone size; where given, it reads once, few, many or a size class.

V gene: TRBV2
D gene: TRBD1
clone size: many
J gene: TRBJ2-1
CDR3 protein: CASREDRGPYNEQFF
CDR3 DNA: TGTGCCAGCAGGGAGGACAGGGGCCCCTACAATGAGCAGTTCTTC

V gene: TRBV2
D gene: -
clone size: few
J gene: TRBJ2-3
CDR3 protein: CASTRRPITDTQYF
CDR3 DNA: TGTGCCAGCACTCGACGGCCGATCACAGATACGCAGTATTTT

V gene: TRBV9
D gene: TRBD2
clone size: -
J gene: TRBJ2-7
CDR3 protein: CASSVEGLVGSYEQYF
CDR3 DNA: TGTGCCAGCAGCGTAGAGGGACTAGTTGGTTCCTACGAGCAGTACTTC

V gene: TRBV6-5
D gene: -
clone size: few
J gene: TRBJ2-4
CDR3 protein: CASSYSRQGLTIQYF
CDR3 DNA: TGTGCCAGCAGTTACTCGCGTCAGGGGCTCACCATTCAGTACTTC

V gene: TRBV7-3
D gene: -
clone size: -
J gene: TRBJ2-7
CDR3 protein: CASRPFNGRSSYEQYF
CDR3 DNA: TGTGCCAGCAGGCCTTTTAACGGAAGGAGCTCCTACGAGCAGTACTTC

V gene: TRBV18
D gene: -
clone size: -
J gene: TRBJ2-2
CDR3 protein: CASSLRWELFF
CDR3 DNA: TGTGCCAGCTCACTCCGGTGGGAGCTGTTTTTT

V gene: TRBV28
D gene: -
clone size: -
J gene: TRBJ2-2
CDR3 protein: CASRVPGELFF
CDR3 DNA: TGTGCCAGCAGGGTCCCCGGGGAGCTGTTTTTT

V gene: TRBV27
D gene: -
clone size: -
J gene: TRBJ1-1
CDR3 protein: CASSLTGGAEAFF
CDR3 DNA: TGTGCCAGCAGTTTAACGGGGGGGGCTGAAGCTTTCTTT

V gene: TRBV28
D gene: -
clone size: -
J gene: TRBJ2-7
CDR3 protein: CASSLPAGGDYEQYF
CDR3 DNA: TGTGCCAGCAGTTTACCGGCAGGGGGGGACTACGAGCAGTACTTC

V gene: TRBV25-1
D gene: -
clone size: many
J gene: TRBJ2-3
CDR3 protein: CASSVFPLEDTQYF
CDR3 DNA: TGTGCCAGCAGTGTATTCCCTTTAGAGGATACGCAGTATTTT

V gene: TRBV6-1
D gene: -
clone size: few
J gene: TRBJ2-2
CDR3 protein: CASRQTWNTGELFF
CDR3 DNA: TGTGCCAGCCGCCAAACTTGGAACACCGGGGAGCTGTTTTTT

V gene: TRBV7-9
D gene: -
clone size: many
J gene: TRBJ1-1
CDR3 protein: CASSSDLGDTEAFF
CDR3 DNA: TGTGCCAGCAGCTCGGACCTTGGGGACACTGAAGCTTTCTTT

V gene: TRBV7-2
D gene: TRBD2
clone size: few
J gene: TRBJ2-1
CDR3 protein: CASSLGTTAEQFF
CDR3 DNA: TGTGCCAGCAGCTTGGGGACTACGGCTGAGCAGTTCTTC

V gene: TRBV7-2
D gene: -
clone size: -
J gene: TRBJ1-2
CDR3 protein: CASSLVAGLRGGYTF
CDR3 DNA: TGTGCCAGCAGCTTAGTAGCGGGACTTAGGGGGGGCTACACCTTC

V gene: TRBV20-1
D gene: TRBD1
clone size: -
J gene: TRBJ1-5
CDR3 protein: CSASTGDNQPQHF
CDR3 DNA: TGCAGTGCCTCCACAGGGGATAATCAGCCCCAGCATTTT

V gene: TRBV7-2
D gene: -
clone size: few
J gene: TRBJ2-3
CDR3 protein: CASTNQWGLSTDTQYF
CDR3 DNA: TGTGCCAGCACGAACCAGTGGGGGTTGAGCACAGATACGCAGTATTTT

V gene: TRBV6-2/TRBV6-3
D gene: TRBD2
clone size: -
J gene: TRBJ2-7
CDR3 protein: CASTPRVGGDEQYF
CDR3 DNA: TGTGCCAGCACCCCTCGCGTGGGGGGGGACGAGCAGTACTTC

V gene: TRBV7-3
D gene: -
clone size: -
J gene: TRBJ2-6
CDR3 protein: CASSLPGAGANVLTF
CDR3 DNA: TGTGCCAGCAGCTTACCCGGGGCTGGGGCCAACGTCCTGACTTTC

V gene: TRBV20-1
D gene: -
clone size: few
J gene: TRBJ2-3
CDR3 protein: CSAYRLGTDTQYF
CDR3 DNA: TGCAGTGCTTACAGGTTGGGCACAGATACGCAGTATTTT